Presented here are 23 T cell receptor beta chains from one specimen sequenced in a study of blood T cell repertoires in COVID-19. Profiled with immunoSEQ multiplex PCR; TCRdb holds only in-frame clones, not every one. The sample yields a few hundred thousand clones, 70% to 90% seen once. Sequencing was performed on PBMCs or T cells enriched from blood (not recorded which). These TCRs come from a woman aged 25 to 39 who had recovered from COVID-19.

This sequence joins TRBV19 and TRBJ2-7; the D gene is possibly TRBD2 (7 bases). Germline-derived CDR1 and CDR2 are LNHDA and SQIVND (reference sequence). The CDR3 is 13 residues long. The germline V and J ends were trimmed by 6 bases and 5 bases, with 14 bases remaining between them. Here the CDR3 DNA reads TGTGCCAGTAGCGGGGGGCCCCTCCACGAGCAGTACTTC. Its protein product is CASSGGPLHEQYF. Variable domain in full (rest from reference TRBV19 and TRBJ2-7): DGGITQSPKYLFRKEGQNVTLSCEQNLNHDAMYWYRQDPGQGLRLIYYSQIVNDFQKGDIAEGYSVSREKKESFPLTVTSAQKNPTAFYLCASSGGPLHEQYFGPGTRLTVT.

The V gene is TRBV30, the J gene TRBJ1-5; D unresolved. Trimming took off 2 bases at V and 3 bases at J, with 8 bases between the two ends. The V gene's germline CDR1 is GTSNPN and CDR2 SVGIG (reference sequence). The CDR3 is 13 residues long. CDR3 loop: CAWSLNHNQPQHF. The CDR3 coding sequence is TGTGCCTGGAGTCTAAACCACAATCAGCCCCAGCATTTT.

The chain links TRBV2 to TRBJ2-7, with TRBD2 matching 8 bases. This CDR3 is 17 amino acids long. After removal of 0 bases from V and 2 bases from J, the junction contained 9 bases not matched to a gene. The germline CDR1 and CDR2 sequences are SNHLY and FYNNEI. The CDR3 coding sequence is TGTGCCAGCAGTGAAGCGCGGGGCGGGGGGCCCACCTACGAGCAGTACTTC. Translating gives CASSEARGGGPTYEQYF.

The CDR3 bases are TGTGCCAGCTCACCACTATTCGACAGTGCCCTGGGGGAGACCCAGTACTTC. Protein sequence: CASSPLFDSALGETQYF. The rearrangement links TRBV18 to TRBJ2-5; D perhaps matches TRBD1 (5 bases). V gave up 1 base and J gave up 5 bases, with 20 bases separating them. CDR1 is KGHSH, CDR2 LQKENI, per germline. CDR3 length: 17 residues. The variable domain in full, with the rest retrieved from reference TRBV18 and TRBJ2-5, is NAGVMQNPRHLVRRRGQEARLRCSPMKGHSHVYWYRQLPEEGLKFMVYLQKENIIDESGMPKERFSAEFPKEGPSILRIQQVVRGDSAAYFCASSPLFDSALGETQYFGPGTRLLVL.

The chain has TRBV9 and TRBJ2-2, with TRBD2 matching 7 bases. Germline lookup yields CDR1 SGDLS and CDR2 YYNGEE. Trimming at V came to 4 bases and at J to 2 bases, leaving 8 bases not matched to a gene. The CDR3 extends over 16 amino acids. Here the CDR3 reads CASSPRTRGNTGELFF. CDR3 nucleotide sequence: TGTGCCAGCAGCCCGAGGACTAGGGGCAACACCGGGGAGCTGTTTTTT.

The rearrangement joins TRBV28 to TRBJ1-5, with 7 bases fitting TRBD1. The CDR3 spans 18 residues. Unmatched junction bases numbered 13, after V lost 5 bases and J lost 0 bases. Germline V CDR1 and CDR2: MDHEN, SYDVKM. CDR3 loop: CASSAGTDYVYSNQPQHF. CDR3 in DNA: TGTGCCAGCAGTGCCGGGACAGATTACGTTTATAGCAATCAGCCCCAGCATTTT.

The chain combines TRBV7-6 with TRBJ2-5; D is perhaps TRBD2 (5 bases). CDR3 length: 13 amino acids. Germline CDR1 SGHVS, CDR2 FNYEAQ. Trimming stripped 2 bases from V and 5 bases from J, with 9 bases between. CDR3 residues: CASSLRGPETQYF. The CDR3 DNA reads TGTGCCAGCAGCTTACGAGGGCCGGAGACCCAGTACTTC.

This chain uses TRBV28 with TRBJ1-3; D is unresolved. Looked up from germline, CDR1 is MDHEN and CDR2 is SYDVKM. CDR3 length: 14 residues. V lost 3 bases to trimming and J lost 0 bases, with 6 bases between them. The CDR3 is CASSFRGSGNTIYF. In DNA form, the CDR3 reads TGTGCCAGCAGTTTTAGAGGCTCTGGAAACACCATATATTTT.

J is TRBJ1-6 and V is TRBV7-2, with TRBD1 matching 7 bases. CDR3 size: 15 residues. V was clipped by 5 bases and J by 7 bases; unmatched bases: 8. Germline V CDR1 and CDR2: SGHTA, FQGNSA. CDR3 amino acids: CASSPPTGRNSPLHF. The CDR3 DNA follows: TGTGCCAGCAGCCCACCGACAGGGAGGAATTCACCCCTCCACTTT.

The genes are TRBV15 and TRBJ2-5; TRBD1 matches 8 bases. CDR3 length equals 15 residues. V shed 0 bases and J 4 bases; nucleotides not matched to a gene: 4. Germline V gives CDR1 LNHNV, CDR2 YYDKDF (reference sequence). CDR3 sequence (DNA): TGTGCCACCAGCAGAGATATTACAGGGGGAGAGACCCAGTACTTC. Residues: CATSRDITGGETQYF.

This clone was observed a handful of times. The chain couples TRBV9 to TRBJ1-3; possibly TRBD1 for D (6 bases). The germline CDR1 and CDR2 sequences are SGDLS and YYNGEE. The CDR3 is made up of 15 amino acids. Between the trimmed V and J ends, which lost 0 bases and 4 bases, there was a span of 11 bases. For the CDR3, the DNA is TGTGCCAGCAGCGTAGCGGCAGGGGACGGAAACACCATATATTTT. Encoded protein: CASSVAAGDGNTIYF.

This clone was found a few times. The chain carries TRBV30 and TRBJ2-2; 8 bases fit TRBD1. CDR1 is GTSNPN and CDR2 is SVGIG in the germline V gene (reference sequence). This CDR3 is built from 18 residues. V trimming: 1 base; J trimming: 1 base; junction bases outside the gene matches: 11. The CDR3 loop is CAWSASLGDRRNTGELFF. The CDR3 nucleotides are TGTGCCTGGAGTGCCTCGCTTGGGGACAGGCGGAACACCGGGGAGCTGTTTTTT.

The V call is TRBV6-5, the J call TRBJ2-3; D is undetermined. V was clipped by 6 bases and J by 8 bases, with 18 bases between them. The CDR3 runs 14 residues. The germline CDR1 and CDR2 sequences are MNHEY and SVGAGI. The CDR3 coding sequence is TGTGCCAGCAGGCCGAATCCCCTGGCAGGTACGCAGTATTTT. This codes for CASRPNPLAGTQYF.

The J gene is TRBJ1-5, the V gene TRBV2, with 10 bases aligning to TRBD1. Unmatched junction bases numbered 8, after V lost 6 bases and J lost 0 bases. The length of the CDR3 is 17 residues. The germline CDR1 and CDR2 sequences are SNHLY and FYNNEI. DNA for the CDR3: TGTGCCAGCAGCGCTGGACAGGGGGGGATTAGCAATCAGCCCCAGCATTTT. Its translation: CASSAGQGGISNQPQHF.

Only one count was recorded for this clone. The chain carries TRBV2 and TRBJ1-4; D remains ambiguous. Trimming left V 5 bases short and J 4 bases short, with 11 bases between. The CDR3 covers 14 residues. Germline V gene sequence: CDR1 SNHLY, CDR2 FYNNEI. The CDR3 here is CASSPGKINEKLFF. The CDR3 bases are TGTGCCAGCAGTCCGGGAAAGATTAATGAAAAACTGTTTTTT. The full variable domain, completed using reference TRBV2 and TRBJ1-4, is EPEVTQTPSHQVTQMGQEVILRCVPISNHLYFYWYRQILGQKVEFLVSFYNNEISEKSEIFDDQFSVERPDGSNFTLKIRSTKLEDSAMYFCASSPGKINEKLFFGSGTQLSVL.

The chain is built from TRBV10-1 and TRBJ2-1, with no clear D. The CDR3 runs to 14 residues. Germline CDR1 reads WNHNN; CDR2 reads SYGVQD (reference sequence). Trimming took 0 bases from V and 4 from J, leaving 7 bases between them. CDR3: CASSESTGYNEQFF. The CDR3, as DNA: TGCGCCAGCAGTGAGTCGACGGGTTACAATGAGCAGTTCTTC.

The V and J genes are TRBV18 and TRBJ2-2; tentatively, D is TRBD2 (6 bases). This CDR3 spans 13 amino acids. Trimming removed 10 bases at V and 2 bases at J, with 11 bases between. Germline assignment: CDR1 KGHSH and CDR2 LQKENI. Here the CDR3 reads CATPGDNTGELFF. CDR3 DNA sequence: TGTGCCACCCCGGGAGATAACACCGGGGAGCTGTTTTTT.

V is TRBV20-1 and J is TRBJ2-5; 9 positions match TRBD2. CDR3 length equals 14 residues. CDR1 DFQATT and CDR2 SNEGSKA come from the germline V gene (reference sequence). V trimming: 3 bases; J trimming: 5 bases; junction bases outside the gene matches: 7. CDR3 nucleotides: TGCAGTGCTAGTTGGCGGGGGGGCGATGAGACCCAGTACTTC. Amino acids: CSASWRGGDETQYF.

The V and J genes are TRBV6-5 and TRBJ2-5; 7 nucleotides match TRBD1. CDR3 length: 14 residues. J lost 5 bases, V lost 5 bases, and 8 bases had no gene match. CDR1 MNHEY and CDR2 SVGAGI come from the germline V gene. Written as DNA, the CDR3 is TGTGCCAGCAGTCAGGCGACAGGGTGGGAGACCCAGTACTTC. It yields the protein CASSQATGWETQYF.

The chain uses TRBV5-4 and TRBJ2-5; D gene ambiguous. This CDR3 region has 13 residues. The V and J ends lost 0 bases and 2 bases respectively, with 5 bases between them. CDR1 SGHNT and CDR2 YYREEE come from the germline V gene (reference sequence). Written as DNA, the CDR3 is TGTGCCAGCAGCTTGGCGGTTCAAGAGACCCAGTACTTC. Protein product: CASSLAVQETQYF.

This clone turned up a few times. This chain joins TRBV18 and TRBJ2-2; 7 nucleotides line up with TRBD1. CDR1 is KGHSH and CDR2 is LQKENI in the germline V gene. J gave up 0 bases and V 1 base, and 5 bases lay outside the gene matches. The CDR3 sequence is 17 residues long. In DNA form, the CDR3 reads TGTGCCAGCTCACCACTCTGGGGGACAGCGAACACCGGGGAGCTGTTTTTT. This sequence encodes CASSPLWGTANTGELFF.

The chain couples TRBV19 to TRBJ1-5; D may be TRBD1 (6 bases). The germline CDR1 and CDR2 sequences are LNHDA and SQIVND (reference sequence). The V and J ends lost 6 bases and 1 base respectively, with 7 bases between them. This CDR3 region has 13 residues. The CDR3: CASSGQSNQPQHF. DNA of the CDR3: TGTGCCAGTAGCGGACAGAGCAATCAGCCCCAGCATTTT.

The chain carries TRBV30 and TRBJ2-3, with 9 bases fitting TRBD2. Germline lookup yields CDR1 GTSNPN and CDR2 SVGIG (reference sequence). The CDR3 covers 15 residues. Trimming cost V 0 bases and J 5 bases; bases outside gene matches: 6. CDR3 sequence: CAWSVRRGGKDTQYF. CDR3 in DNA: TGTGCCTGGAGTGTAAGGCGGGGGGGCAAAGATACGCAGTATTTT.